One sample yielded the 10 T cell receptor beta chains listed below, sequenced in a study of T cell responses to AZD1222 COVID-19 vaccine. Sequencing used immunoSEQ multiplex PCR; TCRdb keeps in-frame clones, though not all of them. This sample has tens of thousands of clones, with 80% found just once. The sample in question was peripheral blood, obtained on day 0 of AZD1222 vaccination. Source of these receptors: an adult in good health.

The V and J genes are TRBV4-1 and TRBJ2-7; TRBD2 matches 7 bases. Per the germline V gene, CDR1 is MGHRA and CDR2 is YSYEKL. Trimming removed 3 bases from V and 6 bases from J; junction bases left unmatched: 11. The CDR3 loop spans 15 amino acids. Written as DNA, the CDR3 is TGCGCCAGCAGCCAGCCTGGGGGGGACCAGGTCGAGCAGTACTTC. Translated: CASSQPGGDQVEQYF.

The rearrangement joins TRBV3-1 (or the pseudogene TRBV3-2) to TRBJ2-2; 7 bases map to TRBD1. The ends lost 6 bases at V and 4 bases at J; junction bases unmatched: 8. This CDR3 has 15 amino acids. Germline assignment: CDR1 LGHDT and CDR2 YNNKEL (reference sequence). The CDR3 reads CASRAGTDSTGELFF. The CDR3 DNA is TGTGCCAGCAGGGCCGGGACAGATAGCACCGGGGAGCTGTTTTTT.

The V call is TRBV21-1, the J call TRBJ2-4; TRBD2, the table's D call, lacks a check against the DNA. TRBV21-1 is a pseudogene segment. This CDR3 has 14 amino acids. The CDR3 spells CASSPGSAKNIQYF. In DNA form, the CDR3 reads TGTGCCAGCAGCCCCGGGTCTGCCAAAAACATTCAGTACTTC.

V gene TRBV2 combines with J gene TRBJ1-6; D is possibly TRBD1 (5 bases). Trimming pared 6 bases from V and 8 bases from J, leaving 14 bases between. Germline values: CDR1 SNHLY, CDR2 FYNNEI. The CDR3 is 14 amino acids. CDR3 residues: CASRGLGEDSPLHF. Written as DNA, the CDR3 is TGTGCCAGCAGGGGGCTCGGGGAAGATTCACCCCTCCACTTT.

The chain employs TRBV11-1 and TRBJ2-1; a weak D match, TRBD1 (6 bases). CDR1 SGHAT and CDR2 FQDESV come from the germline V gene (reference sequence). V was trimmed by 3 bases and J by 4 bases, leaving 13 bases between them. CDR3 length: 15 residues. The CDR3 spells CASSFARQGYNEQFF. For the CDR3, the DNA is TGTGCCAGCAGCTTCGCTAGGCAGGGGTACAATGAGCAGTTCTTC. The variable domain in full, with the rest retrieved from reference TRBV11-1 and TRBJ2-1, is EAEVAQSPRYKITEKSQAVAFWCDPISGHATLYWYRQILGQGPELLVQFQDESVVDDSQLPKDRFSAERLKGVDSTLKIQPAELGDSAMYLCASSFARQGYNEQFFGPGTRLTVL.

Regarding this clone: Other DNA sequences in this sample translate to the same CDR3. This chain connects TRBV12-3 or TRBV12-4 to TRBJ1-2; TRBD1 matches at 8 bases. The CDR3 is made up of 13 amino acids. J was trimmed by 4 bases and V by 6 bases; bases with no gene match: 4. CDR3 coding DNA: TGTGCCAGCAGCACGACAGGGGCCTATGGCTACACCTTC. Translation: CASSTTGAYGYTF.

The chain employs TRBV29-1 and TRBJ2-5; D is possibly TRBD2 (6 bases). This CDR3 spans 12 amino acids. The V gene's germline CDR1 is SQVTM and CDR2 ANQGSEA. Trimming left V 6 bases short and J 7 bases short, with 15 bases between. CDR3 amino acids: CSVLLAALTQYF. Here the CDR3 DNA reads TGCAGCGTCCTACTAGCCGCGTTGACCCAGTACTTC.

This clone has a single count. Written as DNA, the CDR3 is TGTGCCAGCAGTCCTCCAGGGGAGACCCAGTACTTC. It yields the protein CASSPPGETQYF. The V call is TRBV12-3 or TRBV12-4, the J call TRBJ2-5, with D possibly matching TRBD1 (5 bases). V lost 5 bases and J 5 bases, leaving 9 bases between the germline ends. This CDR3 comprises 12 residues.

The V call is TRBV6-2 or TRBV6-3, the J call TRBJ2-2; TRBD2 matches 8 bases. Losses at the gene ends were 2 bases for V and 2 bases for J; bases not matched to a gene: 7. The germline V gene has CDR1 MNHEY and CDR2 SVGEGT. This CDR3 comprises 17 residues. The CDR3 nucleotides read TGTGCCAGCAGTTACCCAAGCGGGGGCCCCAACACCGGGGAGCTGTTTTTT. As protein: CASSYPSGGPNTGELFF.

V is TRBV28 and J is TRBJ1-4; 8 positions agree with TRBD1. Germline lookup yields CDR1 MDHEN and CDR2 SYDVKM. Trimming at V came to 5 bases and at J to 8 bases, leaving 7 bases not matched to a gene. CDR3 length: 14 amino acids. In DNA, the CDR3 is TGTGCCAGCAGTACGGGACAGGCAAGGGAAAAACTGTTTTTT. Protein product: CASSTGQAREKLFF. Using reference TRBV28 and TRBJ1-4 for the parts outside the CDR3, the full variable domain is DVKVTQSSRYLVKRTGEKVFLECVQDMDHENMFWYRQDPGLGLRLIYFSYDVKMKEKGDIPEGYSVSREKKERFSLILESASTNQTSMYLCASSTGQAREKLFFGSGTQLSVL.